The 27 T cell receptor beta chains presented below share a single source sample, sequenced in a study of T cell responses to AZD1222 COVID-19 vaccine (dated by TCRdb to the early 2020s). Taken with the paper, the label for time point translates to: baseline before first vaccination. Receptors were amplified or captured by the immunoSEQ multiplex PCR assay. Not all clones reach the TCRdb copy of this immuneACCESS table, which keeps in-frame sequences only. Checked studies attribute under half of the gap to unresolved V genes and leave the rest unexplained. This sample lists approximately 100,000 clones; about nine tenths were detected once. The top ten clones comprise roughly 5% of the sample. Sequenced here: peripheral blood, sampled on day 0 of AZD1222 vaccination. These receptors came from an adult in good health.

This clone was detected a few times. The gene calls are TRBV19 and TRBJ2-1, with 8 bases fitting TRBD2. The trim removed 9 bases at V and 6 bases at J, leaving 7 bases unmatched. Per the germline V gene, CDR1 is LNHDA and CDR2 is SQIVND (reference sequence). The CDR3 totals 13 residues. In DNA form, the CDR3 reads TGTGCCAGCTCTCGGGAGGGGTTCAATGAGCAGTTCTTC. Translation: CASSREGFNEQFF.

The chain joins TRBV5-4 to TRBJ2-2, with TRBD2 identical over 9 bases. Germline V gene lookup returns CDR1 SGHNT and CDR2 YYREEE (reference sequence). The ends lost 4 bases at V and 6 bases at J; junction bases unmatched: 10. The CDR3 extends over 16 amino acids. This CDR3 reads CASSPFGGGASGELFF. CDR3 in DNA: TGTGCCAGCAGCCCATTCGGCGGGGGGGCGTCCGGGGAGCTGTTTTTT.

This rearrangement joins TRBV7-8 to TRBJ1-5; no definite D call. This CDR3 is 15 amino acids long. Trimming cost V 4 bases and J 7 bases, with 17 bases left between them. CDR1 is SGHVS, CDR2 FQNEAQ, per germline. The CDR3 DNA follows: TGTGCCAGCAGCTCAGGTCGGGCGGGAGGGCAGCCCCAGCATTTT. This translates into CASSSGRAGGQPQHF. Looking up the rest from reference TRBV7-8 and TRBJ1-5 gives the full variable domain: GAGVSQSPRYKVAKRGQDVALRCDPISGHVSLFWYQQALGQGPEFLTYFQNEAQLDKSGLPSDRFFAERPEGSVSTLKIQRTQQEDSAVYLCASSSGRAGGQPQHFGDGTRLSIL.

This clone was seen a few times. The chain carries TRBV6-5 and TRBJ2-2, with D perhaps TRBD2 (5 bases). Germline lookup yields CDR1 MNHEY and CDR2 SVGAGI. V shed 5 bases and J shed 4 bases, with 14 bases lying between them. The length of the CDR3 is 15 residues. The CDR3 nucleotides read TGTGCCAGCAGTCCAACTAGGTTTAGCACCGGGGAGCTGTTTTTT. Protein sequence: CASSPTRFSTGELFF.

The chain uses TRBV7-6 and TRBJ1-2; the D is unclear. Between the trimmed V and J ends, which lost 6 bases and 0 bases, there was a span of 11 bases. Germline CDR1 is SGHVS and CDR2 is FNYEAQ. This CDR3 is built from 14 residues. The CDR3: CASSPAIANYGYTF. DNA for the CDR3: TGTGCCAGCAGTCCCGCTATTGCTAACTATGGCTACACCTTC.

This chain uses TRBV10-1 with TRBJ1-1; unclear D gene. Germline V gene lookup returns CDR1 WNHNN and CDR2 SYGVQD (reference sequence). V shed 6 bases and J shed 0 bases, with 8 bases lying between them. CDR3 length: 13 amino acids. The CDR3 is CASRGGMNTEAFF. The CDR3 DNA sequence: TGCGCCAGCAGGGGAGGAATGAACACTGAAGCTTTCTTT.

J is TRBJ1-2 and V is TRBV4-2, with D unclear. Per the germline V gene, CDR1 is LGHNA and CDR2 is YNFKEQ. V lost 3 bases and J 2 bases, leaving 16 bases between the germline ends. This CDR3 comprises 16 residues. Here the CDR3 reads CASSQASEGENYGYTF. The CDR3 nucleotides read TGTGCCAGCAGCCAGGCCTCAGAGGGAGAGAACTATGGCTACACCTTC.

V gene TRBV28 combines with J gene TRBJ1-3; no reliable D call. Germline CDR1 reads MDHEN; CDR2 reads SYDVKM. Trimming shortened V by 3 bases and J by 0 bases, and 12 bases separated the two germline ends. The CDR3 has 16 residues. As DNA, the CDR3 is TGTGCCAGCAGTTTTGGCTCCTTGAGCTCTGGAAACACCATATATTTT. Amino acid sequence: CASSFGSLSSGNTIYF. The variable domain in full, completed from reference TRBV28 and TRBJ1-3, reads DVKVTQSSRYLVKRTGEKVFLECVQDMDHENMFWYRQDPGLGLRLIYFSYDVKMKEKGDIPEGYSVSREKKERFSLILESASTNQTSMYLCASSFGSLSSGNTIYFGEGSWLTVV.

J is TRBJ2-7 and V is TRBV27; a possible D gene is TRBD2 (5 bases). Trimming removed 2 bases from V and 1 base from J, with 12 bases in between. Germline CDR1 reads MNHEY; CDR2 reads SMNVEV (reference sequence). This CDR3 has 15 residues. The CDR3 region has the DNA TGTGCCAGCAGTTTAGAGGGAGTGGGGTCCTACGAGCAGTACTTC. Translation gives CASSLEGVGSYEQYF.

The chain is built from TRBV5-1 and TRBJ1-2; D possibly corresponds to TRBD1 (5 bases). Germline V gene lookup returns CDR1 SGHRS and CDR2 YFSETQ. The CDR3 loop spans 14 amino acids. Trimming shortened V by 0 bases and J by 6 bases, and 12 bases separated the two germline ends. The CDR3 loop reads CASSLGRGTDGYTF. For the CDR3, the DNA is TGCGCCAGCAGCTTGGGTAGGGGTACGGATGGCTACACCTTC.

The gene calls are TRBV7-8 and TRBJ1-5; TRBD1 is a possible D gene (5 bases). The V end was cut by 5 bases, the J end by 8 bases, with 16 bases between. In germline, CDR1 is SGHVS, CDR2 FQNEAQ. This CDR3 has 14 residues. The CDR3 sequence: CASSLGTMGKPQHF. In DNA form, the CDR3 reads TGTGCCAGCAGCCTCGGGACCATGGGTAAGCCCCAGCATTTT.

This clone was observed a single time. The J gene is TRBJ2-7, the V gene TRBV24-1; 8 bases are a match to TRBD1. Germline V gene data show CDR1 as KGHDR and CDR2 as SFDVKD. V dropped 5 bases and J dropped 2; count of bases not matched to a gene: 10. The CDR3 contains 16 residues. The CDR3 loop reads CATSVPTGQGTYEQYF. For the CDR3, the DNA is TGTGCCACCAGTGTTCCAACCGGACAGGGAACCTACGAGCAGTACTTC.

There are a few counts of this clone. The V gene is TRBV24-1, the J gene TRBJ1-5, with D perhaps matching TRBD1 (6 bases). The CDR3 length is 12 residues. V shed 5 bases and J shed 7 bases, with 8 bases lying between them. Germline V lookup: CDR1 KGHDR, CDR2 SFDVKD. The CDR3 sequence: CATSGGGQPQHF. The CDR3 DNA follows: TGTGCCACCAGTGGGGGGGGCCAGCCCCAGCATTTT.

This chain connects TRBV9 to TRBJ1-1; TRBD1 agrees at 8 bases. The germline gives CDR1 SGDLS, CDR2 YYNGEE. The CDR3 length is 15 residues. J lost 2 bases, V lost 4 bases, and 7 bases had no gene match. The CDR3 region is CASSPRQGSNTEAFF. CDR3 DNA: TGTGCCAGCAGCCCACGACAGGGGAGTAACACTGAAGCTTTCTTT. The full variable domain, its missing parts supplied by reference TRBV9 and TRBJ1-1, is DSGVTQTPKHLITATGQRVTLRCSPRSGDLSVYWYQQSLDQGLQFLIQYYNGEERAKGNILERFSAQQFPDLHSELNLSSLELGDSALYFCASSPRQGSNTEAFFGQGTRLTVV.

The chain couples TRBV3-1 (or the pseudogene TRBV3-2) to TRBJ1-1; D uncertain. This CDR3 has 15 amino acids. Trimming took 6 bases from V and 2 from J, leaving 16 bases between them. The V gene's germline CDR1 is LGHDT and CDR2 YNNKEL (reference sequence). The CDR3 reads CASRRTDWRNTEAFF. DNA for the CDR3: TGTGCCAGCAGGAGGACGGACTGGCGAAACACTGAAGCTTTCTTT.

The chain links TRBV28 to TRBJ2-1; D is possibly TRBD2 (6 bases). This CDR3 spans 16 amino acids. The V gene's germline CDR1 is MDHEN and CDR2 SYDVKM. V lost 2 bases and J 7 bases, leaving 18 bases between the germline ends. CDR3 sequence (DNA): TGTGCCAGCAGTTTACCCGGGAGTGGGATCGGAAATGAGCAGTTCTTC. This translates into CASSLPGSGIGNEQFF.

The J gene is TRBJ2-1, the V gene TRBV5-3; D is uncertain. TRBV5-3 is placed among ORFs of uncertain function. CDR3 length: 12 residues. Trimming removed 1 base at V and 6 bases at J, with 5 bases between. The CDR3 spells CARSLRVNEQFF. CDR3 DNA sequence: TGTGCCAGAAGCTTGCGTGTCAATGAGCAGTTCTTC.

The genes are TRBV18 and TRBJ2-7, with D possibly matching TRBD1 (6 bases). The germline CDR1 and CDR2 sequences are KGHSH and LQKENI. This CDR3 has 16 amino acids. The V end was cut by 3 bases, the J end by 0 bases, with 15 bases between. CDR3 protein: CASSPYTPDSSYEQYF. CDR3 nucleotides: TGTGCCAGCTCACCTTACACCCCGGACAGCTCCTACGAGCAGTACTTC.

The chain combines TRBV7-9 with TRBJ1-6; no clear D gene. CDR3 length: 15 residues. Per germline, CDR1 SEHNR and CDR2 FQNEAQ (reference sequence). V was cut by 5 bases and J by 5 bases, with 13 bases left in between. The chain's CDR3 is CASSPSWENNSPLHF. CDR3 nucleotide sequence: TGTGCCAGCAGCCCATCGTGGGAGAATAATTCACCCCTCCACTTT. Combining the CDR3 with reference TRBV7-9 and TRBJ1-6 gives the whole variable domain DTGVSQNPRHKITKRGQNVTFRCDPISEHNRLYWYRQTLGQGPEFLTYFQNEAQLEKSRLLSDRFSAERPKGSFSTLEIQRTEQGDSAMYLCASSPSWENNSPLHFGNGTRLTVT.

This clone was picked up one time. V and J are TRBV5-4 and TRBJ1-1; possible D gene TRBD1, 5 bases. Germline CDR1 is SGHNT and CDR2 is YYREEE (reference sequence). This CDR3 has 16 amino acids. V was trimmed by 0 bases and J by 4 bases, leaving 16 bases between them. CDR3 DNA: TGTGCCAGCAGCTTGGCTCCAGGAGGGGTTCGCACTGAAGCTTTCTTT. Translated: CASSLAPGGVRTEAFF.

The chain carries TRBV5-1 and TRBJ2-5; D uncertain. CDR1 SGHRS and CDR2 YFSETQ come from the germline V gene. Trimming took off 4 bases at V and 2 bases at J, with 12 bases between the two ends. This CDR3 has 14 amino acids. The CDR3 DNA is TGCGCCAGCAGCCCAAATGGGTTACAAGAGACCCAGTACTTC. As protein: CASSPNGLQETQYF.

The rearrangement joins TRBV30 to TRBJ2-1, with TRBD1 matching over 11 bases. Germline V gene sequence: CDR1 GTSNPN, CDR2 SVGIG (reference sequence). J was trimmed by 6 bases and V by 0 bases; bases with no gene match: 4. CDR3 length equals 15 residues. Here the CDR3 DNA reads TGTGCCTGGAGTGTAGGTGGGACAGGGGGCAATGAGCAGTTCTTC. Translated: CAWSVGGTGGNEQFF.

The chain carries TRBV6-5 and TRBJ1-2; TRBD1 might be the D (6 bases). The CDR3 loop spans 13 amino acids. V was shortened by 4 bases and J by 2 bases, with 8 bases between the two germline ends. Germline CDR1 is MNHEY and CDR2 is SVGAGI. The CDR3 region is CASSWRGNYGYTF. In nucleotides, the CDR3 is TGTGCCAGCAGTTGGAGGGGGAACTATGGCTACACCTTC.

The chain employs TRBV7-2 and TRBJ2-1; 14 positions match TRBD2. J lost 6 bases, V lost 5 bases, and 6 bases had no gene match. The germline V gene has CDR1 SGHTA and CDR2 FQGNSA. The CDR3 loop spans 16 amino acids. The CDR3 DNA follows: TGTGCCAGCAGCCCGACTAGCGGGGGGGCCCGCAATGAGCAGTTCTTC. Its protein is CASSPTSGGARNEQFF.

This chain links TRBV7-2 with TRBJ1-6, with TRBD1 matching over 10 bases. CDR3 length: 16 residues. Looked up from germline, CDR1 is SGHTA and CDR2 is FQGNSA. Trimming removed 4 bases from V and 6 bases from J; junction bases left unmatched: 6. As DNA, the CDR3 is TGTGCCAGCAGCTGGGGACAGGGGAGTGGTAATTCACCCCTCCACTTT. Its protein product is CASSWGQGSGNSPLHF.

This CDR3 reads CAWSRGQKLDNEQFF. The CDR3 DNA sequence: TGTGCCTGGAGCCGAGGACAGAAGCTTGACAATGAGCAGTTCTTC. This rearrangement joins TRBV30 to TRBJ2-1; maybe TRBD1 (6 bases). CDR3 length equals 15 residues. The V gene's germline CDR1 is GTSNPN and CDR2 SVGIG (reference sequence). V was clipped by 3 bases and J by 5 bases, with 17 bases between them. The full variable domain, in which reference TRBV30 and TRBJ2-1 provide the parts outside the CDR3, is SQTIHQWPATLVQPVGSPLSLECTVEGTSNPNLYWYRQAAGRGLQLLFYSVGIGQISSEVPQNLSASRPQDRQFILSSKKLLLSDSGFYLCAWSRGQKLDNEQFFGPGTRLTVL.

J is TRBJ2-3 and V is TRBV4-1, with D possibly matching TRBD1 (5 bases). The length of the CDR3 is 15 residues. Germline CDR1 MGHRA, CDR2 YSYEKL. Between the trimmed V and J ends, which lost 2 bases and 6 bases, there was a span of 15 bases. The CDR3 loop is CASSQTDSKGDTQYF. CDR3 DNA: TGCGCCAGCAGCCAAACAGACAGCAAGGGGGATACGCAGTATTTT.